Here is one T cell receptor (beta chain) with its context. This CDR3 has 14 residues. From germline, CDR1 is MNHEY and CDR2 SVGEGT. After removal of 5 bases from V and 7 bases from J, the junction contained 4 bases not matched to a gene. This sample is part of a study of blood T cell repertoires in COVID-19. Study background: PBMCs, B-cell-depleted T cells, or T cells were the source of the cDNA or gDNA that made up the material.

Sequencing used immunoSEQ multiplex PCR; TCRdb keeps in-frame clones, though not all of them. The sample holds about 110,000 clones; just over 70% are singletons and the top ten take 0.65% to 0.95%. This receptor was identified in a human donor with acute or convalescent COVID-19. The donor label of this sample is uncertain. The material sequenced was peripheral blood. The chain employs TRBV6-2 or TRBV6-3 and TRBJ1-6, with TRBD1 identical over 8 bases. In DNA form, the CDR3 reads TGTGCCAGCAGTCGGACAGGGAGAAATTCACCCCTCCACTTT. Its translation: CASSRTGRNSPLHF.